This TCR beta chain is from a study of OX40 agonist ivuxolimab in advanced cancers. About the research overall: As their treatment, patients were administered ivuxolimab, an agonistic anti-OX40 (CD134) antibody. Study outcomes and limitations: In general, CD8+ T cells held more expanded clones than CD4+ did, on average. The antigens recognized by the expanded peripheral T cells, that is their antigen specificity, were not determined.

Profiling relied on immunoSEQ multiplex PCR, and the TCRdb table lists in-frame clones only, not all of them. The sample lists 12,000 or so clones; roughly two thirds were seen once. Excluded were patients having autoimmune disease history or systemic immunosuppression. Germline V gene data show CDR1 as LNHDA and CDR2 as SQIVND (reference sequence). The length of the CDR3 is 18 residues. Trimming removed 3 bases from V and 2 bases from J, with 19 bases in between. A word on this clone: Its antigen is undetermined.

Material: CD4+ or CD8+ T cells sorted from blood, obtained in a trial of the OX40 agonist ivuxolimab. V is TRBV19 and J is TRBJ2-2, with D tentatively TRBD2 (7 bases). The clonotype was recovered from an adult with an advanced solid tumor such as melanoma, head and neck, liver or kidney cancer. CDR3 sequence: CASSMGASGVINTGELFF. The CDR3 DNA follows: TGTGCCAGTAGTATGGGGGCTAGCGGAGTCATAAACACCGGGGAGCTGTTTTTT.